The present TCR beta chain was sequenced within a study of memory B cells and T cells in multiple sclerosis. After stimulus-free culture, autoproliferating CFSE-dim and non-proliferating CFSE-high T cells were sequenced separately. Replicate wells were pooled after approximately seven days of stimulus-free culture of around 54 million CFSE-labeled PBMCs. Note on this clone: The antigen is not known.

Sequencing was performed with immunoSEQ multiplex PCR; in TCRdb, only in-frame clones are kept and a portion is missing. Here the sample spans 46,000 or so clones, roughly 82% being singletons. The sequence was collected from a human donor with multiple sclerosis. Sequencing input: PBMCs from blood kept in culture.

This chain's CDR3 is CAWKRGISTDTQYF. CDR3 nucleotides: TGTGCCTGGAAAAGGGGTATAAGCACAGATACGCAGTATTTT. This sequence joins TRBV30 and TRBJ2-3; perhaps TRBD1 as D (5 bases). The CDR3 totals 14 residues. V was cut by 4 bases and J by 0 bases, with 11 bases left in between. CDR1 and CDR2 (germline): GTSNPN, SVGIG (reference sequence).